One sample yielded the 22 T cell receptor beta chains listed below, sequenced in a study of T cell responses to AZD1222 COVID-19 vaccine. Only in-frame clones appear in the TCRdb table, and some are missing; sequencing was by immunoSEQ multiplex PCR. This sample has more than 150,000 clones, with around 88% found just once. Sequencing was performed on peripheral blood, taken on day 0 of AZD1222 vaccination. These receptors all come from an adult in good health.

The J gene is TRBJ2-2, the V gene TRBV12-3 or TRBV12-4; 8 bases agree with TRBD1. This CDR3 is built from 12 residues. The CDR3 is CSTGEYTGELFF. The CDR3 DNA reads TGTTCGACAGGGGAGTATACCGGGGAGCTGTTTTTT.

The rearrangement joins TRBV2 to TRBJ2-7; TRBD1 aligns across 8 bases. Germline V gene data show CDR1 as SNHLY and CDR2 as FYNNEI. This CDR3 is built from 18 residues. The V and J ends lost 6 bases and 0 bases, in that order; junction bases with no gene match: 16. CDR3 amino acids: CASREWTGSKHGSYEQYF. CDR3 in DNA: TGTGCCAGCAGAGAATGGACAGGGAGTAAACACGGCTCCTACGAGCAGTACTTC.

This clone showed up just once. The V call is TRBV3-1 (or the pseudogene TRBV3-2), the J call TRBJ2-7; perhaps TRBD1 as D (6 bases). Trimming pared 2 bases from V and 4 bases from J, leaving 12 bases between. CDR1 and CDR2 from the germline V gene are LGHDT and YNNKEL (reference sequence). This CDR3 is 14 amino acids long. CDR3 in amino acids: CASSQPGQVYEQYF. The CDR3 coding sequence is TGTGCCAGCAGCCAACCGGGACAAGTTTACGAGCAGTACTTC.

For the CDR3, the DNA is TGTGCCACCCGGACAGGGGGCCTCACAGATACGCAGTATTTT. As protein: CATRTGGLTDTQYF. This sequence joins TRBV28 and TRBJ2-3, with TRBD1 matching 11 bases. The CDR3 consists of 14 residues. With 10 bases clipped from V and 2 bases from J, the junction kept 5 bases outside the gene matches. Germline-derived CDR1 and CDR2 are MDHEN and SYDVKM.

This clone was detected once. The rearrangement joins TRBV10-1 to TRBJ2-7; a possible D gene is TRBD1 (5 bases). The germline V and J ends were trimmed by 3 bases and 0 bases, with 6 bases remaining between them. This CDR3 is 13 amino acids long. The germline CDR1 and CDR2 sequences are WNHNN and SYGVQD (reference sequence). CDR3 amino acids: CASSEGVSYEQYF. The CDR3 DNA follows: TGCGCCAGCAGTGAAGGGGTCTCCTACGAGCAGTACTTC.

The J gene is TRBJ2-1, the V gene TRBV11-2; the D call may be TRBD1 or TRBD2 (5 bases each). V was pared by 5 bases and J by 5 bases, with 25 bases between. Germline V lookup: CDR1 SGHAT, CDR2 FQNNGV. CDR3 length: 18 amino acids. The CDR3 DNA sequence: TGTGCCAGCAGCCCCTTATTATCCATCCTGAGGGGCAACAATGAGCAGTTCTTC. Residues: CASSPLLSILRGNNEQFF.

The CDR3 DNA sequence: TGCGCCAGCAGCCAAGGTGGGGGACCTAGCACAGATACGCAGTATTTT. Residues: CASSQGGGPSTDTQYF. The genes are TRBV4-3 and TRBJ2-3, with D perhaps TRBD1 or TRBD2 (5 bases each). The CDR3 length is 16 residues. V was pared by 1 base and J by 0 bases, with 11 bases between. The germline gives CDR1 LGHNA, CDR2 YSLEER.

V and J are TRBV11-2 and TRBJ1-2, with 10 bases matching TRBD1. Germline CDR1 is SGHAT and CDR2 is FQNNGV. V dropped 6 bases and J dropped 4; count of bases not matched to a gene: 8. CDR3 size: 15 residues. The CDR3 spells CASRLGTGASYGYTF. CDR3 coding DNA: TGTGCCAGCAGACTCGGGACAGGGGCCTCCTATGGCTACACCTTC.

This clone appeared a single time. The chain couples TRBV27 to TRBJ2-7; 9 nucleotides line up with TRBD1. After removal of 4 bases from V and 6 bases from J, the junction contained 13 bases not matched to a gene. The CDR3 is 16 amino acids. The germline gives CDR1 MNHEY, CDR2 SMNVEV (reference sequence). Here the CDR3 reads CASSWTGAYFPAEQYF. As DNA, the CDR3 is TGTGCCAGCAGTTGGACAGGGGCCTACTTCCCGGCCGAGCAGTACTTC.

The rearrangement links TRBV4-1 to TRBJ1-5, with D tentatively TRBD1 (6 bases). Trimming took 1 base from V and 1 from J, leaving 17 bases between them. The CDR3 is made up of 18 amino acids. Germline CDR1 MGHRA, CDR2 YSYEKL. The CDR3 nucleotides read TGCGCCAGCAGCCAAGGGTTCACTACAGGGACGAGCAATCAGCCCCAGCATTTT. Amino acid sequence: CASSQGFTTGTSNQPQHF.

The J gene is TRBJ1-1, the V gene TRBV28; D possibly corresponds to TRBD1 (6 bases). Germline V gene lookup returns CDR1 MDHEN and CDR2 SYDVKM. There are 14 residues in the CDR3. The germline V and J ends were trimmed by 10 bases and 10 bases, with 25 bases remaining between them. The CDR3, as DNA: TGTGCCACCACCTCCCGGGGGCCTCGAGCGGCAGCTTTCTTT. Protein product: CATTSRGPRAAAFF.

The rearrangement links TRBV3-1 (or the pseudogene TRBV3-2) to TRBJ2-7, with TRBD2 as a possible D gene (5 bases). The CDR3 is 12 amino acids. From germline, CDR1 is LGHDT and CDR2 YNNKEL (reference sequence). Trimming removed 1 base from V and 8 bases from J, with 9 bases in between. The CDR3 coding sequence is TGTGCCAGCAGCCAAGCCGGGGTTCAGCAGTACTTC. Its protein is CASSQAGVQQYF.

The chain recombines TRBV15 with TRBJ1-4; 7 bases agree with TRBD1. The CDR3 is made up of 15 amino acids. The germline V gene encodes CDR1 LNHNV and CDR2 YYDKDF (reference sequence). V was pared by 0 bases and J by 8 bases, with 6 bases of the junction left unmatched. CDR3 region: CATSRDRQGREKLFF. In nucleotides, the CDR3 is TGTGCCACCAGCAGAGATCGACAGGGAAGAGAAAAACTGTTTTTT.

This rearrangement joins TRBV30 to TRBJ1-6; the D gene is possibly TRBD1 (5 bases). V was shortened by 1 base and J by 1 base, with 8 bases between the two germline ends. The CDR3 is 15 residues long. Germline CDR1 GTSNPN, CDR2 SVGIG (reference sequence). DNA of the CDR3: TGTGCCTGGAGTGACGGGGGTTCCTATAATTCACCCCTCCACTTT. Residues: CAWSDGGSYNSPLHF.

The chain combines TRBV19 with TRBJ1-5; D remains ambiguous. The V gene's germline CDR1 is LNHDA and CDR2 SQIVND (reference sequence). The CDR3 covers 15 residues. The V end was cut by 7 bases, the J end by 2 bases, with 15 bases between. The CDR3 DNA follows: TGTGCCAGTATGGAGGGCCCCCAGGGCAATCAGCCCCAGCATTTT. It is translated as CASMEGPQGNQPQHF.

This chain uses TRBV7-2 with TRBJ1-3, with D perhaps matching TRBD1 (5 bases). The CDR3 length is 17 residues. Germline V gene data show CDR1 as SGHTA and CDR2 as FQGNSA. The V and J ends lost 0 bases and 0 bases respectively, with 12 bases between them. In nucleotides, the CDR3 is TGTGCCAGCAGCTTAGCGCAGGGAACCCTCTCTGGAAACACCATATATTTT. This sequence encodes CASSLAQGTLSGNTIYF.

The rearrangement links TRBV9 to TRBJ1-2, with 9 bases identical to TRBD1. Germline V lookup: CDR1 SGDLS, CDR2 YYNGEE. V gave up 3 bases and J gave up 8 bases; unmatched junction bases: 11. The CDR3 length is 15 residues. Written as DNA, the CDR3 is TGTGCCAGCAGCGCCACAGGGGGCCCAGTCGGCGGCTACACCTTC. Protein sequence: CASSATGGPVGGYTF.

This clone has only one observation. The chain recombines TRBV9 with TRBJ1-5; D remains unclear. CDR3 length: 14 residues. CDR1 SGDLS and CDR2 YYNGEE come from the germline V gene. V was clipped by 0 bases and J by 6 bases, with 10 bases between them. CDR3 nucleotide sequence: TGTGCCAGCAGCGTAGGAGGAGGGTCTCAGCCCCAGCATTTT. It yields the protein CASSVGGGSQPQHF.

V usage is TRBV27 and J usage is TRBJ1-4, with D perhaps matching TRBD1 (6 bases). Germline V gene data show CDR1 as MNHEY and CDR2 as SMNVEV (reference sequence). This CDR3 comprises 16 residues. V gave up 6 bases and J gave up 4 bases, with 18 bases separating them. CDR3 amino acids: CASSLGGNSLNEKLFF. CDR3 nucleotide sequence: TGTGCCAGCAGCTTAGGGGGGAACAGTCTTAATGAAAAACTGTTTTTT. Filled out from reference TRBV27 and TRBJ1-4, the complete variable domain reads EAQVTQNPRYLITVTGKKLTVTCSQNMNHEYMSWYRQDPGLGLRQIYYSMNVEVTDKGDVPEGYKVSRKEKRNFPLILESPSPNQTSLYFCASSLGGNSLNEKLFFGSGTQLSVL.

This clone was picked up one time. This chain uses TRBV19 with TRBJ2-7; 11 positions match TRBD2. Germline CDR1 and CDR2: LNHDA and SQIVND (reference sequence). The CDR3 length is 15 residues. The V gene end was trimmed by 5 bases and the J gene end by 1 base; junction bases not matched to a gene: 4. CDR3 in amino acids: CASSPIAGGSYEQYF. Here the CDR3 DNA reads TGTGCCAGTAGTCCTATAGCGGGAGGGTCCTACGAGCAGTACTTC.

This chain connects TRBV5-4 to TRBJ2-1, with 11 bases identical to TRBD2. V was clipped by 4 bases and J by 7 bases; unmatched bases: 10. Germline lookup yields CDR1 SGHNT and CDR2 YYREEE (reference sequence). There are 16 residues in the CDR3. CDR3: CASSPEVAGGWNEQFF. CDR3 DNA: TGTGCCAGCAGCCCGGAAGTAGCGGGAGGGTGGAATGAGCAGTTCTTC.

CDR3 DNA sequence: TGTGCCTGGACAAGAGGACAGGGAGTAAATGAGCAGTTCTTC. Amino acid sequence: CAWTRGQGVNEQFF. This rearrangement joins TRBV30 to TRBJ2-1, with 8 bases fitting TRBD1. CDR3 length: 14 residues. The V gene's germline CDR1 is GTSNPN and CDR2 SVGIG (reference sequence). J gave up 7 bases and V 4 bases, and 9 bases lay outside the gene matches.